The rows below give T cell receptor beta chains drawn from one sample of a study of post-analysis software for immune sequencing data. TCRdb called the PCR reads again in MiXCR, with one record for every CDR3 protein. The sample lists about 160,000 distinct CDR3 sequences; roughly 40% were seen once. The specimen was blood, collected after autologous hematopoietic stem cell transplantation. The receptors stem from a girl aged 5 to 17 with multiple sclerosis. Both conserved end residues are part of each CDR3. Fields, in order: J gene, V gene, clone size, D gene, CDR3 protein, CDR3 DNA. A D gene is named only where the DNA matches it firmly. Clone size is given for some rows only: seen once, a few or many times, or a class if the clone is expanded.

TRBJ2-5 | TRBV29-1 | many | - | CSVEFWAGGIQETQYF | TGCAGCGTTGAATTTTGGGCGGGTGGGATCCAAGAGACCCAGTACTTC
TRBJ2-1 | TRBV7-9 | - | - | CASSRDGGSYNEQFF | TGTGCCAGCAGCCGGGACGGCGGGTCCTACAATGAGCAGTTCTTC
TRBJ1-1 | TRBV5-6 | - | - | CASGFHRDLITEAFF | TGTGCCAGCGGTTTCCATAGGGATCTGATCACTGAAGCTTTCTTT
TRBJ2-5 | TRBV15 | - | - | CATSRVRAYQETQYF | TGTGCCACCAGCAGAGTCCGGGCCTACCAAGAGACCCAGTACTTC
TRBJ2-3 | TRBV28 | few | TRBD2 | CASGSGSITDTQYF | TGTGCCAGCGGTAGCGGGAGCATCACAGATACGCAGTATTTT
TRBJ2-7 | TRBV12-3/TRBV12-4 | - | - | CASSPLVVGEQYF | TGTGCCAGCAGCCCCTTAGTCGTCGGCGAGCAGTACTTC
TRBJ1-5 | TRBV29-1 | few | - | CSVAQGSQPQHF | TGCAGCGTTGCACAGGGAAGTCAGCCCCAGCATTTT
TRBJ2-4 | TRBV29-1 | - | TRBD1 | CSVTRTGAQEIQYF | TGCAGCGTAACTCGGACAGGGGCGCAAGAGATCCAGTACTTC
TRBJ1-1 | TRBV5-1 | - | - | CASRPLQGQNTEAFF | TGCGCCAGCAGACCGCTACAAGGACAGAACACTGAAGCTTTCTTT
TRBJ2-1 | TRBV7-9 | - | TRBD2 | CASSSDGRAYNEQFF | TGTGCCAGCAGCTCAGACGGGAGGGCCTACAATGAGCAGTTCTTC
TRBJ2-3 | TRBV20-1 | few | - | CSARDPRTGLSTDTQYF | TGCAGTGCTAGGGATCCGAGGACGGGACTTAGCACAGATACGCAGTATTTT
TRBJ2-1 | TRBV9 | - | TRBD1 | CASSGPGTGESNEQFF | TGTGCCAGCAGCGGACCCGGGACAGGGGAGTCCAATGAGCAGTTCTTC
TRBJ2-7 | TRBV18 | - | - | CASSAKVQGNNEQYF | TGTGCCAGCTCTGCGAAGGTCCAGGGGAACAACGAGCAGTACTTC
TRBJ2-5 | TRBV25-1 | many | TRBD2 | CASNPSGTYGETQYF | TGTGCCAGCAATCCTAGCGGCACGTATGGAGAGACCCAGTACTTC
TRBJ1-2 | TRBV5-5 | many | - | CASSLDLPVQPSNYGYTF | TGTGCCAGCAGCTTGGATTTGCCTGTCCAACCATCTAACTATGGCTACACCTTC
TRBJ2-7 | TRBV5-1 | few | - | CASSLGVSLGEQYF | TGCGCCAGCAGCTTGGGGGTTAGCCTTGGAGAGCAGTACTTC
TRBJ2-1 | TRBV4-3 | - | TRBD1 | CASSFSAGGSYNEQFF | TGCGCCAGCAGCTTTTCGGCAGGGGGCTCCTATAATGAGCAGTTCTTC
TRBJ2-7 | TRBV7-9 | - | TRBD1 | CASSSSYEATGVYEQYF | TGTGCCAGCAGCTCGAGCTATGAAGCCACAGGGGTCTACGAGCAGTACTTC
TRBJ2-1 | TRBV7-2 | - | TRBD2 | CASSFRDYRNEQFF | TGTGCCAGCAGCTTCCGGGACTATAGGAATGAGCAGTTCTTC
TRBJ2-5 | TRBV28 | - | TRBD1 | CASVGQNQETQYF | TGTGCCAGCGTGGGACAGAACCAAGAGACCCAGTACTTC
TRBJ1-2 | TRBV29-1 | many | TRBD1 | CSVEGFGQGVGGYTF | TGCAGCGTTGAAGGCTTTGGACAGGGGGTTGGTGGCTACACCTTC
TRBJ1-1 | TRBV4-1 | - | - | CASSQGGNTEAFF | TGCGCCAGCAGCCAAGGGGGGAACACTGAAGCTTTCTTT
TRBJ2-5 | TRBV7-2 | once | - | CASSLARRFQETQYF | TGTGCCAGCAGCTTAGCGCGGCGGTTCCAAGAGACCCAGTACTTC
TRBJ2-7 | TRBV7-6 | - | TRBD2 | CASSSVAGQGSYEQYF | TGTGCCAGCAGCTCCGTAGCGGGACAAGGCTCCTACGAGCAGTACTTC
TRBJ2-3 | TRBV11-3 | - | TRBD2 | CASSSGLAGGTDTQYF | TGTGCCAGCAGCTCGGGACTAGCGGGAGGTACAGATACGCAGTATTTT
TRBJ2-3 | TRBV4-2 | - | - | CASSQDRLYTYF | TGTGCCAGCAGCCAAGATCGACTGTACACGTATTTT
TRBJ2-7 | TRBV15 | - | TRBD1 | CATSRDWGTGTAYEQYF | TGTGCCACCAGCAGAGATTGGGGGACAGGGACCGCCTACGAGCAGTACTTC
TRBJ1-6 | TRBV20-1 | many | - | CSAPAGGPNNSPLHF | TGCAGTGCTCCGGCGGGGGGCCCAAATAATTCACCCCTCCACTTT
TRBJ2-5 | TRBV7-9 | - | - | CASSLADRPRSSKETQYF | TGTGCCAGCAGCTTAGCCGACAGGCCAAGATCTAGTAAAGAGACCCAGTACTTC
TRBJ2-7 | TRBV20-1 | - | TRBD2 | CSASRRLADTYEQYF | TGCAGTGCTAGTAGGCGACTAGCGGATACCTACGAGCAGTACTTC
TRBJ2-7 | TRBV27 | - | - | CASSLQWPPHYEQYF | TGTGCCAGCAGCCTCCAATGGCCTCCCCACTACGAGCAGTACTTC
TRBJ1-1 | TRBV5-1 | once | - | CASSPPGETQYFGPGTEAFF | -